This T cell receptor (beta chain) came from a study of long-term antiretroviral therapy in people with HIV. Study as a whole: A decade or so separates the oldest specimens from the later 2015 immediate-ART recommendation. Study-wide results and limits: Those clones which expanded before ART made up the dominant part of the repertoire at all time points. The study found narrower CDR3 length ranges in HIV repertoires than in controls.

United States facilities provided treatment to all participants with HIV. In regard to this clone: Its antigen is unidentified.

The libraries were made with immunoSEQ v3.0 at survey level. This table comes from immunoSEQ multiplex PCR, and its TCRdb copy is limited to in-frame clones, with some not included. The sample records about 30,000 clones, just under 90% being singletons. The clonotype comes from a man aged 45-65 years with HIV. Sequences were derived from unsorted PBMCs, sampled 3.2 years before starting antiretroviral therapy.

CDR3 nucleotides: TGTGCTAGTGGTCGGACTGGCCAAGAGACCCAGTACTTC. It translates to CASGRTGQETQYF. This chain connects TRBV12-5 to TRBJ2-5; D perhaps matches TRBD2 (5 bases). The CDR3 contains 13 residues. Germline values: CDR1 LGHNT, CDR2 FRNRAP. V dropped 5 bases and J dropped 1 base, with 8 bases sitting between them.